Below, 5 T cell receptor beta chains from the same sample are listed, as sequenced in a study of T-cell memory formation after mild COVID-19. MiXCR was run by TCRdb on the 5' RACE reads, yielding one entry per CDR3 protein. The sample yields about 200,000 distinct CDR3 sequences, 18% seen once. The sequenced sample was PBMCs or a T cell subset sorted from them (not recorded which). The receptors come from an adult woman who had mild COVID-19 (a few samples of this study predate the infection). Cell type and time point are not known.

This clonotype was recorded at least ten times. The genes are TRBV4-1 and TRBJ2-5, with 15 bases that match TRBD2. The CDR3 sequence is 17 residues long. Losses at the gene ends were 5 bases for V and 5 bases for J; bases not matched to a gene: 9. In germline, CDR1 is MGHRA, CDR2 YSYEKL. The CDR3 DNA follows: TGCGCCAGCAGCTCGACGCGGACTAGCGGGGGGGCCGAGACCCAGTACTTC. Encoded protein: CASSSTRTSGGAETQYF.

This clonotype was found many times. The chain couples TRBV7-3 to TRBJ1-1; D is possibly TRBD1 (5 bases). The CDR3 has 14 residues. Germline V lookup: CDR1 SGHTA, CDR2 FQGTGA. Trimming shortened V by 5 bases and J by 0 bases, and 10 bases separated the two germline ends. CDR3 DNA: TGTGCCAGCAGCGCACAGGCGATGAACACTGAAGCTTTCTTT. Translating it yields CASSAQAMNTEAFF.

This clonotype has more than one count but fewer than ten. The CDR3 sequence: CASSQTSSAGGYNEQFF. The CDR3 DNA is TGTGCCAGCAGCCAGACGTCCTCAGCGGGGGGATACAATGAGCAGTTCTTC. The chain recombines TRBV5-8 with TRBJ2-1; 9 positions agree with TRBD2. The length of the CDR3 is 17 residues. V lost 4 bases and J lost 4; bases outside the gene matches: 12. Germline CDR1 reads SGHTS; CDR2 reads YDEGEE.

The rearrangement links TRBV6-1 to TRBJ1-6; unclear D gene. CDR1 is MNHNS, CDR2 SASEGT, per germline. The V end lost 1 base, the J end lost 4 bases, and 5 bases lay between the germline ends. The CDR3 runs to 14 residues. Here the CDR3 reads CASSEVGYNSPLHF. The CDR3 DNA reads TGTGCCAGCAGTGAAGTGGGATATAATTCACCCCTCCACTTT.

This chain links TRBV28 with TRBJ2-3, with TRBD2 matching over 10 bases. V trimming: 4 bases; J trimming: 4 bases; junction bases outside the gene matches: 11. The CDR3 has 17 residues. Germline lookup yields CDR1 MDHEN and CDR2 SYDVKM. CDR3 amino acids: CASSSLRASGSADTQYF. The DNA for the CDR3 is TGTGCCAGCAGTTCCCTCCGTGCTAGCGGGAGCGCAGATACGCAGTATTTT.